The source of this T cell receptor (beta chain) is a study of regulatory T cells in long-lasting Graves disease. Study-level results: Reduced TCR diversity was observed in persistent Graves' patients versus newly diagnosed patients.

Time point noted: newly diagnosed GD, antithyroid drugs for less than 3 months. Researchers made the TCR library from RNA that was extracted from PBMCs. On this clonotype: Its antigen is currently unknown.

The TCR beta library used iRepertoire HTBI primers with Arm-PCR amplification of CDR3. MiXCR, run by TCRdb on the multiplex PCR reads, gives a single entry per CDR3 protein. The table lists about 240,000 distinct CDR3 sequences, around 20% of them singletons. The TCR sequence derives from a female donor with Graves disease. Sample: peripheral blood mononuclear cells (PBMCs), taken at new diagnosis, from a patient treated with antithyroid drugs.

The CDR3 is CASSFSGRTYEQYF. CDR3 nucleotides: TGTGCCAGCAGCTTTAGCGGGAGGACGTACGAGCAGTACTTC. The chain recombines TRBV7-9 with TRBJ2-7; 10 bases map to TRBD2. The germline V gene has CDR1 SEHNR and CDR2 FQNEAQ (reference sequence). The CDR3 is 14 residues long. Trimming took 3 bases from V and 4 from J; bases not matched to a gene: 3.